This paragraph covers one T cell receptor beta chain sequence. Its antigen is undetermined. The source of the sample is a study of shared clonotypes between healthy human individuals. Points from the study as a whole: Limited genetic and exposure-history diversity came from having few donors. Generation of non-shared clonotypes was less probable than generation of clonotypes shared by all four donors.

Deep level was the assay's run setting. The table came from immunoSEQ multiplex PCR; TCRdb's copy has only in-frame clones and leaves some out. The sample lists 1.4 million to 1.5 million clones; about 96% were seen once. Donors were Caucasian adults residing in Nashville, Tennessee, USA. V shed 9 bases and J 1 base; nucleotides not matched to a gene: 6. The germline CDR1 and CDR2 sequences are SGDLS and YYNGEE. This CDR3 has 14 residues. The chain combines TRBV9 with TRBJ2-2, with 7 bases lining up with TRBD1. The TCR was taken from a man younger than 45 in good health. Sequencing input: naive CD4+ T cells sorted from blood. The subset was: CD45RA+ positively selected. DNA for the CDR3: TGTGCCACTTCGGGACAGCAGAACACCGGGGAGCTGTTTTTT. The encoded protein is CATSGQQNTGELFF.